Below are 21 T cell receptor beta chains sequenced from a single sample in a study of CD8 T cells in ankylosing spondylitis. TCRdb recomputed calls from the 5' RACE reads with MiXCR, one row per CDR3 protein. The repertoire has 250,000 or so distinct CDR3 sequences, about 10% of them found once; the top ten carry around 7%. The sequencing input was blood, either unsorted or a sorted T cell fraction (not recorded which). These receptors originate from a male donor with ankylosing spondylitis or in good health (not recorded which).

This clonotype was observed many times. The chain employs TRBV12-3 or TRBV12-4 and TRBJ2-5; D call uncertain. This CDR3 is 11 amino acids long. The V end lost 6 bases, the J end lost 3 bases, and 5 bases lay between the germline ends. CDR3 amino acids: CASSQKETQYF. The CDR3 DNA reads as TGTGCCAGCAGCCAGAAAGAGACCCAGTACTTC.

This clonotype was picked up many times. V usage is TRBV5-1 and J usage is TRBJ2-7; D is ambiguous. Germline V gene lookup returns CDR1 SGHRS and CDR2 YFSETQ. V lost 3 bases to trimming and J lost 5 bases, with 15 bases between them. CDR3 length: 14 residues. The CDR3 DNA reads TGCGCCAGCAGCTCCTTCGACTCGCCGGACGAGCAGTACTTC. It translates to CASSSFDSPDEQYF.

This clonotype showed up many times. The rearrangement joins TRBV6-4 to TRBJ1-1; no definite D call. With 8 bases removed from V and 2 bases from J, the gap between germline ends came to 9 bases. Germline V gene lookup returns CDR1 MRHNA and CDR2 SNTAGT. This CDR3 contains 12 residues. The CDR3 sequence: CASLRNNTEAFF. DNA for the CDR3: TGTGCCAGCCTTAGGAATAACACTGAAGCTTTCTTT.

The gene calls are TRBV14 and TRBJ2-1, with D maybe TRBD1 (5 bases). This CDR3 is 15 amino acids long. Germline V gene data show CDR1 as SGHDN and CDR2 as FVKESK. Between the trimmed V and J ends, which lost 0 bases and 1 base, there was a span of 7 bases. The CDR3 DNA follows: TGTGCCAGCAGCCAAGATTACAGGTCCTACAATGAGCAGTTCTTC. Its protein product is CASSQDYRSYNEQFF.

This chain joins TRBV6-1 and TRBJ1-3; D is undetermined. The germline gives CDR1 MNHNS, CDR2 SASEGT. The V end was cut by 7 bases, the J end by 0 bases, with 16 bases between. The CDR3 has 16 amino acids. The CDR3 region is CASTPLTTDSGNTIYF. CDR3 bases: TGTGCCAGCACTCCATTGACGACCGACTCTGGAAACACCATATATTTT.

The sample holds many counts of this clonotype. The chain carries TRBV29-1 and TRBJ2-5; maybe TRBD2 (6 bases). CDR3 length: 15 amino acids. Germline loops: CDR1 SQVTM, CDR2 ANQGSEA. Trimming took off 2 bases at V and 2 bases at J, with 15 bases between the two ends. The chain's CDR3 is CSVEFRRAGQETQYF. The CDR3 nucleotides are TGCAGCGTTGAATTTAGGCGGGCGGGGCAAGAGACCCAGTACTTC.

This clonotype appeared many times. The chain has TRBV12-3 or TRBV12-4 and TRBJ1-2, with D perhaps TRBD1 (5 bases). V was cut by 7 bases and J by 8 bases, with 17 bases left in between. The CDR3 runs to 13 residues. The CDR3 spells CASTFGQGSGYTF. The CDR3 DNA sequence: TGTGCCAGCACTTTTGGTCAGGGATCGGGCTACACCTTC.

This clonotype was seen only a few times. The CDR3 protein is CASSPPDRGKLFF. The CDR3 DNA sequence: TGTGCCAGCAGCCCCCCGGACAGGGGAAAACTGTTTTTT. The V and J genes are TRBV7-2 and TRBJ1-4; 9 bases line up with TRBD1. Losses at the gene ends were 5 bases for V and 10 bases for J; bases not matched to a gene: 5. Germline V CDR1 and CDR2: SGHTA, FQGNSA. The CDR3 contains 13 residues.

The gene calls are TRBV11-2 and TRBJ2-1; TRBD2 matches at 9 bases. The V and J ends lost 1 base and 7 bases, in that order; junction bases with no gene match: 8. Germline V gene lookup returns CDR1 SGHAT and CDR2 FQNNGV. The CDR3 spans 16 residues. The CDR3 DNA sequence: TGTGCCAGCAGCTTAGGTGCGGGGGGGACTTGGAATGAGCAGTTCTTC. It is translated as CASSLGAGGTWNEQFF.

This clonotype was observed at least ten times. The chain employs TRBV12-3 or TRBV12-4 and TRBJ2-1; D is perhaps TRBD2 (6 bases). V was cut by 3 bases and J by 2 bases, with 20 bases left in between. The CDR3 totals 18 residues. The CDR3 DNA is TGTGCCAGCAGTTTCCGTATCGGAGCGGGCCGAGCCTACAATGAGCAGTTCTTC. It is translated as CASSFRIGAGRAYNEQFF.

This clonotype was observed a few times. The chain carries TRBV2 and TRBJ1-6; D is possibly TRBD1 (5 bases). The CDR3 runs to 14 residues. Trimming took 3 bases from V and 7 from J, leaving 10 bases between them. Germline CDR1 and CDR2: SNHLY and FYNNEI. CDR3 protein: CASSEFKGNSPLHF. The CDR3, as DNA: TGTGCCAGCAGTGAGTTCAAGGGGAATTCACCCCTCCACTTT.

This clonotype was seen at least ten times. V gene TRBV11-2 combines with J gene TRBJ2-1; 8 nucleotides match TRBD1. Unmatched junction bases numbered 4, after V lost 1 base and J lost 2 bases. Germline V gives CDR1 SGHAT, CDR2 FQNNGV. This CDR3 comprises 16 residues. CDR3 DNA: TGTGCCAGCAGCTTAGTCGTCAGGGGGCCCTACAATGAGCAGTTCTTC. Its translation: CASSLVVRGPYNEQFF.

This clonotype was detected ten times or more. CDR3 nucleotide sequence: TGTGCCAGCAGCTCACGGGACGTTGCAACAAAAACTGAAGCTTTCTTT. This translates into CASSSRDVATKTEAFF. The chain is built from TRBV7-6 and TRBJ1-1; a possible D gene is TRBD1 (5 bases). The CDR3 runs to 16 residues. CDR1 SGHVS and CDR2 FNYEAQ come from the germline V gene. Trimming left V 4 bases short and J 5 bases short, with 20 bases between.

The chain combines TRBV11-2 with TRBJ2-7; no reliable D call. CDR3 length equals 12 residues. Germline V gene lookup returns CDR1 SGHAT and CDR2 FQNNGV. Trimming left V 5 bases short and J 3 bases short, with 8 bases between. The CDR3 DNA sequence: TGTGCCAGCAGCGGAGTGGACTACGAGCAGTACTTC. Amino acids: CASSGVDYEQYF.

The rearrangement joins TRBV5-4 to TRBJ2-1; 7 bases are a match to TRBD2. The CDR3 is 15 residues long. Losses at the gene ends were 7 bases for V and 0 bases for J; bases not matched to a gene: 7. The germline CDR1 and CDR2 sequences are SGHNT and YYREEE (reference sequence). CDR3 region: CASGPRGSSYNEQFF. The CDR3 DNA follows: TGTGCCAGCGGCCCGCGGGGGAGCTCCTACAATGAGCAGTTCTTC.

The chain combines TRBV29-1 with TRBJ2-7, with a possible D match to TRBD2 (5 bases). V lost 3 bases and J lost 0, with 6 bases in between. The CDR3 sequence is 12 residues long. Germline V gene sequence: CDR1 SQVTM, CDR2 ANQGSEA. CDR3 sequence reads: CSVEEDSYEQYF. DNA for the CDR3: TGCAGCGTTGAGGAGGACTCCTACGAGCAGTACTTC.

There are many counts of this clonotype. The V gene is TRBV9, the J gene TRBJ2-1; tentative D call: TRBD2 (5 bases). This CDR3 is built from 14 residues. Trimming cost V 5 bases and J 1 base, with 10 bases left between them. CDR1 SGDLS and CDR2 YYNGEE come from the germline V gene. The CDR3 region is CASSGGSSYNEQFF. CDR3 nucleotide sequence: TGTGCCAGCAGTGGAGGTTCTTCCTACAATGAGCAGTTCTTC.

This clonotype was recorded at least ten times. The chain uses TRBV5-1 and TRBJ1-3; perhaps TRBD1 as D (6 bases). Germline V gives CDR1 SGHRS, CDR2 YFSETQ. CDR3 length: 15 residues. V dropped 0 bases and J dropped 1 base, with 8 bases sitting between them. Written as DNA, the CDR3 is TGCGCCAGCAGCTTGGAGGGGGTATCTGGAAACACCATATATTTT. Amino acid sequence: CASSLEGVSGNTIYF.

The count of this clonotype is one. The chain joins TRBV11-2 to TRBJ1-1; no definite D call. CDR1 is SGHAT and CDR2 is FQNNGV in the germline V gene. V was trimmed by 1 base and J by 1 base, leaving 13 bases between them. The CDR3 length is 16 residues. The CDR3 DNA follows: TGTGCCAGCAGCTTAGCGTTTAGGCAGCGGAACACTGAAGCTTTCTTT. Translation gives CASSLAFRQRNTEAFF.

This clonotype showed up many times. The chain links TRBV21-1 to TRBJ2-7; the D call TRBD1 from the table was never checked on the DNA. TRBV21-1 is assigned pseudogene status. This CDR3 contains 12 residues. The CDR3 region has the DNA TGTGCCAAGACAGGGGGATCCTACGAGCAGTACTTC. Protein sequence: CAKTGGSYEQYF.

In this sample, this clonotype turned up many times. The chain links TRBV3-1 to TRBJ2-7, with D perhaps assigned TRBD1 or TRBD2 (5 bases each). The V end was cut by 2 bases, the J end by 4 bases, with 15 bases between. The CDR3 runs 15 residues. Germline loops: CDR1 LGHDT, CDR2 YNNKEL (reference sequence). In DNA form, the CDR3 reads TGTGCCAGCAGCCAACGTCTGGGACCGATATACGAGCAGTACTTC. Protein product: CASSQRLGPIYEQYF.